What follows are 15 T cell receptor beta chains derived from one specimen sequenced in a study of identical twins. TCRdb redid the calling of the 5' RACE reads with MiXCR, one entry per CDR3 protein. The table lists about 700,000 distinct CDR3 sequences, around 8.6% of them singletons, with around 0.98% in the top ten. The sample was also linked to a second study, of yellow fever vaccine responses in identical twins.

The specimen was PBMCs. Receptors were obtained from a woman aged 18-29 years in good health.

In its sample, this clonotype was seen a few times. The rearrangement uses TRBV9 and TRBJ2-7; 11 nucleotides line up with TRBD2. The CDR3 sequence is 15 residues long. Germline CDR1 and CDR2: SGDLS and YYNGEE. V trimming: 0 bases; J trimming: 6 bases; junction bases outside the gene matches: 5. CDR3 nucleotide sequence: TGTGCCAGCAGCGTAGGTGTACTAGCGGGAGCCGAGCAGTACTTC. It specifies CASSVGVLAGAEQYF.

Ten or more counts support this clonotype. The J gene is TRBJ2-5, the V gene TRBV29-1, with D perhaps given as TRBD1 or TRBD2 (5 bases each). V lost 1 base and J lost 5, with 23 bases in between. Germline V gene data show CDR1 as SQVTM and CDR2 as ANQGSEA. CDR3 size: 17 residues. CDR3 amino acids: CSVEVSPISMRGETQYF. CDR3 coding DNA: TGCAGCGTTGAAGTGTCCCCTATCTCGATGAGGGGCGAGACCCAGTACTTC.

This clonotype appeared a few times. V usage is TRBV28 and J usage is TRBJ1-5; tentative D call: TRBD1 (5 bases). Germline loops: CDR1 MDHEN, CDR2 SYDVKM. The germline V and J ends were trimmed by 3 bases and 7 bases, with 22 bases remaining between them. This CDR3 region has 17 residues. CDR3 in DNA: TGTGCCAGCAGTTTTTATTCCGGGACCGCCCACGGGCAGCCCCAGCATTTT. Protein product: CASSFYSGTAHGQPQHF. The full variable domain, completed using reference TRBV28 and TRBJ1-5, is DVKVTQSSRYLVKRTGEKVFLECVQDMDHENMFWYRQDPGLGLRLIYFSYDVKMKEKGDIPEGYSVSREKKERFSLILESASTNQTSMYLCASSFYSGTAHGQPQHFGDGTRLSIL.

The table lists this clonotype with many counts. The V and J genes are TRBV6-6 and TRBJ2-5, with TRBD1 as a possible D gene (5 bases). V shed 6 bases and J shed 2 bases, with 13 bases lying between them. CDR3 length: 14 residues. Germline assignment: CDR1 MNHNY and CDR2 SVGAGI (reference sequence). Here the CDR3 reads CASSQQELQETQYF. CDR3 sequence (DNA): TGTGCCAGCAGCCAACAGGAGCTTCAAGAGACCCAGTACTTC.

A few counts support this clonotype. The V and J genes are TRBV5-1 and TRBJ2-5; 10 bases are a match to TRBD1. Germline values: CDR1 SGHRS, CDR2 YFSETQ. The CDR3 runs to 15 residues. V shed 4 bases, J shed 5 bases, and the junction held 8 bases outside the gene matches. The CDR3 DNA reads TGCGCCAGCAGCCCGGGACAGGGGAGTTTGGAGACCCAGTACTTC. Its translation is CASSPGQGSLETQYF.

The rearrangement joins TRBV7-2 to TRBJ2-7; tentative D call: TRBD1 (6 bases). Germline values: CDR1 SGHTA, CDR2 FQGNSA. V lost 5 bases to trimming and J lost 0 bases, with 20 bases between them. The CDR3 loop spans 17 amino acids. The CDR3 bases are TGTGCCAGCAGCCCCCGCCCAACAGGGATTTCCTCCTACGAGCAGTACTTC. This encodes CASSPRPTGISSYEQYF.

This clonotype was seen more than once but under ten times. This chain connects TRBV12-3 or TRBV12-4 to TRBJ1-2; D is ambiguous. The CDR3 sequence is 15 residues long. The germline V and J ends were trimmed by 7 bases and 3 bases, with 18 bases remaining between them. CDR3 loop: CASNPEGQGDYGYTF. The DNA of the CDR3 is TGTGCCAGCAACCCCGAGGGCCAAGGAGACTATGGCTACACCTTC.

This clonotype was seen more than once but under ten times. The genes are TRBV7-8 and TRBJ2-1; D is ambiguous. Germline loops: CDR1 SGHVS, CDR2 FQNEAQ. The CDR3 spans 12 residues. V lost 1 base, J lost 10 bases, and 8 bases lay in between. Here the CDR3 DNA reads TGTGCCAGCAGCTTAGGCCGGCTCGAGCAGTTCTTC. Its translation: CASSLGRLEQFF.

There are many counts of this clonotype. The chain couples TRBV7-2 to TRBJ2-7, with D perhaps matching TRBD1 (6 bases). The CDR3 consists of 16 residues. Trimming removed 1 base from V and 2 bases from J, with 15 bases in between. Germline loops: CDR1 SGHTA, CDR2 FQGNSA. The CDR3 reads CASSLGSWDIPYEQYF. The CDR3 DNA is TGTGCCAGCAGCTTAGGTTCTTGGGACATCCCCTACGAGCAGTACTTC.

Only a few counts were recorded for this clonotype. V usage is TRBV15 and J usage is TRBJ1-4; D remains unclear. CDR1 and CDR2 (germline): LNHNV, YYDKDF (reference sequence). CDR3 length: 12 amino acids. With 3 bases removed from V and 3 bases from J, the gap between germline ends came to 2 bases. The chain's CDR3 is CATSRSNEKLFF. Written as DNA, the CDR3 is TGTGCCACCAGCAGGTCTAATGAAAAACTGTTTTTT.

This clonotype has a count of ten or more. The CDR3 bases are TGTGCCAGCAGTTACTCGCTCACAGATACGCAGTATTTT. Encoded protein: CASSYSLTDTQYF. The chain is built from TRBV6-5 and TRBJ2-3; no clear D gene. This CDR3 has 13 amino acids. Trimming cost V 0 bases and J 2 bases, with 3 bases left between them. Germline V gene lookup returns CDR1 MNHEY and CDR2 SVGAGI.

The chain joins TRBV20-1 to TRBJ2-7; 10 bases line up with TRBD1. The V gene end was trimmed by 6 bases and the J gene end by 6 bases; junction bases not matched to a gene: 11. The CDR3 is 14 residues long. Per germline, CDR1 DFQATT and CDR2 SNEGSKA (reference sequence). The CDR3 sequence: CSAENRDRGREQYF. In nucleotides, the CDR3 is TGCAGTGCCGAAAACCGGGACAGGGGACGCGAGCAGTACTTC.

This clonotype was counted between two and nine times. CDR3: CASSPGTASNQPQHF. The CDR3 DNA reads TGTGCCAGCAGCCCCGGGACAGCTAGCAATCAGCCCCAGCATTTT. The chain couples TRBV9 to TRBJ1-5, with TRBD1 matching over 7 bases. Germline lookup yields CDR1 SGDLS and CDR2 YYNGEE. The V and J ends lost 4 bases and 0 bases, in that order; junction bases with no gene match: 4. This CDR3 contains 15 residues.

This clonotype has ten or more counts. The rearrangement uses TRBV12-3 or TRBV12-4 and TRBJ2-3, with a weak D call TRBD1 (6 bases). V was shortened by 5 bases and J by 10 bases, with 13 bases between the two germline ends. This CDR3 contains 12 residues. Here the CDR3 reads CASSGGFSSQYF. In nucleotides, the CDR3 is TGTGCCAGCAGTGGGGGCTTTTCGTCGCAGTATTTT.

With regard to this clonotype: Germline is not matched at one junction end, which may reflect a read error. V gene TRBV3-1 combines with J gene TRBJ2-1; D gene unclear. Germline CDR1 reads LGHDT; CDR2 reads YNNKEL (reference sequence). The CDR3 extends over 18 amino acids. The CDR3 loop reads CACSQTKKSPQDGNEQFF. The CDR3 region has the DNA TGTGCCTGCAGTCAAACGAAAAAGAGCCCTCAGGACGGCAATGAGCAGTTCTTC.